Listed below are T cell receptor beta chains from one sample, sequenced in a study of blood T cell repertoires in COVID-19. Using immunoSEQ multiplex PCR, the repertoire was profiled, and TCRdb retains in-frame clones only, with some absent. The sample consists of about 50,000 clones, over 90% of them appearing once. The material sequenced was peripheral blood. These receptors were taken from a man aged 50 or older with active COVID-19. Each CDR3 is given with its conserved first and last residue. Expanded clones are given a class, and other clones once, few, many or no size at all.

clone_size: once; j_call: TRBJ1-5; v_call: TRBV19; cdr3_aa: CASSRREVSQPQHF
clone_size: .; j_call: TRBJ1-2; v_call: TRBV2; cdr3_aa: CASSPELNYGYTF
clone_size: .; j_call: TRBJ1-3; v_call: TRBV7-2; cdr3_aa: CASSLGTEGPIYF
clone_size: .; j_call: TRBJ2-7; v_call: TRBV11-2; cdr3_aa: CASSLSAHYEQYF
clone_size: .; j_call: TRBJ2-1; v_call: TRBV24-1; cdr3_aa: CATREGQYNEQFF
clone_size: .; j_call: TRBJ2-7; v_call: TRBV6-6; cdr3_aa: CASSLTGGGYEQYF
clone_size: .; j_call: TRBJ2-7; v_call: TRBV5-4; cdr3_aa: CASSQDRELGEQYF
clone_size: .; j_call: TRBJ2-3; v_call: TRBV12-5; cdr3_aa: CASGLARTVYASYSTDTQYF
clone_size: .; j_call: TRBJ1-2; v_call: TRBV7-2; cdr3_aa: CASSSSGGSYGYTF
clone_size: .; j_call: TRBJ2-5; v_call: TRBV6-5; cdr3_aa: CASSYQPSQRETQYF
clone_size: few; j_call: TRBJ1-2; v_call: TRBV5-4; cdr3_aa: CASSFMGDTPSLRGYTF
clone_size: once; j_call: TRBJ1-1; v_call: TRBV19; cdr3_aa: CASSIGTEVPEAFF
clone_size: few; j_call: TRBJ2-7; v_call: TRBV4-3; cdr3_aa: CASSQDSFGYEQYF
clone_size: .; j_call: TRBJ2-1; v_call: TRBV24-1; cdr3_aa: CATSDATGWSSGGSYNEQFF
clone_size: .; j_call: TRBJ2-1; v_call: TRBV19; cdr3_aa: CASSIPGVYNEQFF
clone_size: .; j_call: TRBJ2-1; v_call: TRBV12-3/TRBV12-4; cdr3_aa: CASSFGGGQEQFF
clone_size: .; j_call: TRBJ2-5; v_call: TRBV7-2; cdr3_aa: CASSSTPGQGRQETQYF
clone_size: .; j_call: TRBJ2-5; v_call: TRBV7-8; cdr3_aa: CASSYWAGTSVETQYF
clone_size: .; j_call: TRBJ2-7; v_call: TRBV14; cdr3_aa: CASSQGRLSGKYEQYF
clone_size: .; j_call: TRBJ1-1; v_call: TRBV11-2; cdr3_aa: CASSPGQIMNTEAFF
clone_size: .; j_call: TRBJ1-2; v_call: TRBV15; cdr3_aa: CATSPRRGDGYTF
clone_size: .; j_call: TRBJ1-2; v_call: TRBV10-1; cdr3_aa: CASSESSTGLNYGYTF
clone_size: .; j_call: TRBJ2-5; v_call: TRBV12-3/TRBV12-4; cdr3_aa: CASSFGAETQYF
clone_size: .; j_call: TRBJ1-2; v_call: TRBV7-8; cdr3_aa: CASSVTGDGYTF
clone_size: .; j_call: TRBJ1-2; v_call: TRBV25-1; cdr3_aa: CASSDPGQGGYGYTF
clone_size: .; j_call: TRBJ2-1; v_call: TRBV20-1; cdr3_aa: CSALVWNEQFF
clone_size: .; j_call: TRBJ1-1; v_call: TRBV6-5; cdr3_aa: CASATTGTEAFF
clone_size: .; j_call: TRBJ2-7; v_call: TRBV9; cdr3_aa: CASSVGQLSYEQYF